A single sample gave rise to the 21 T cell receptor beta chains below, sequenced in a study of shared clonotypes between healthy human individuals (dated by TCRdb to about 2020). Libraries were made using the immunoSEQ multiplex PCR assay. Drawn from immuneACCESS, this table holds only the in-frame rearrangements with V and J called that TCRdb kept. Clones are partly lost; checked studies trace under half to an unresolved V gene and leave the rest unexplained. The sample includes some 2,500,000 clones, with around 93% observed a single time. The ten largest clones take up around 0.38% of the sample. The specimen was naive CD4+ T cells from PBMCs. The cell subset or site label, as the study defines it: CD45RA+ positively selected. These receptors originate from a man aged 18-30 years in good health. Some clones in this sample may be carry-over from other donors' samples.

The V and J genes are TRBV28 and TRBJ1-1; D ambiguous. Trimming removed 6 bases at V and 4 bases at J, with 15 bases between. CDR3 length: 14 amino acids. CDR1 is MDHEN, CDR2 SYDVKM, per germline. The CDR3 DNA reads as TGTGCCAGCAGACCGGTCCACCCGGGCACTGAAGCTTTCTTT. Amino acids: CASRPVHPGTEAFF.

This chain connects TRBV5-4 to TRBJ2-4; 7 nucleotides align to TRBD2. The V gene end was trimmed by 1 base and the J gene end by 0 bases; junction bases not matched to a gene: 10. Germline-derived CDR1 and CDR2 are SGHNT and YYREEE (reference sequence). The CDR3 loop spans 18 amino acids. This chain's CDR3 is CASSLMGAGAIAKNIQYF. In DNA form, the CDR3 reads TGTGCCAGCAGCTTGATGGGCGCGGGAGCGATAGCCAAAAACATTCAGTACTTC.

For the CDR3, the DNA is TGTGCCAGCAGCTTAAGGCTAGCGGGAGCCAATGAGCAGTTCTTC. Translating gives CASSLRLAGANEQFF. This rearrangement joins TRBV7-9 to TRBJ2-1, with 10 bases aligning to TRBD2. The CDR3 covers 15 residues. Germline V gene data show CDR1 as SEHNR and CDR2 as FQNEAQ (reference sequence). V was clipped by 2 bases and J by 6 bases; unmatched bases: 4.

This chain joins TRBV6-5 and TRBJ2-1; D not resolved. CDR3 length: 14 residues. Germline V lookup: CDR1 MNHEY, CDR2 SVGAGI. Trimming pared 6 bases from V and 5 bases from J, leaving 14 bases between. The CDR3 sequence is CASSPDDLNNEQFF. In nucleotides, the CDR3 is TGTGCCAGCAGCCCTGACGACCTGAACAATGAGCAGTTCTTC.

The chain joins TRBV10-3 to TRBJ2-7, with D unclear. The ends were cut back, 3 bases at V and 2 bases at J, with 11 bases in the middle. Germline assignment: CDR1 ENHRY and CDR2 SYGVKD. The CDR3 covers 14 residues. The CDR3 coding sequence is TGTGCCATCAGTGACCCCGTTTCAACCTACGAGCAGTACTTC. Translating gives CAISDPVSTYEQYF.

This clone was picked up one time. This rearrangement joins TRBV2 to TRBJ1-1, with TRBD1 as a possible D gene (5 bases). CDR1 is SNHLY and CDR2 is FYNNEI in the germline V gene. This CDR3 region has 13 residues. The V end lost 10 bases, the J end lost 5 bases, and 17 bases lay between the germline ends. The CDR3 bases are TGTGCCACCCTTAAGTCCCGGGGGACTGAAGCTTTCTTT. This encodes CATLKSRGTEAFF. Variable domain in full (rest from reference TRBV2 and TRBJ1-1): EPEVTQTPSHQVTQMGQEVILRCVPISNHLYFYWYRQILGQKVEFLVSFYNNEISEKSEIFDDQFSVERPDGSNFTLKIRSTKLEDSAMYFCATLKSRGTEAFFGQGTRLTVV.

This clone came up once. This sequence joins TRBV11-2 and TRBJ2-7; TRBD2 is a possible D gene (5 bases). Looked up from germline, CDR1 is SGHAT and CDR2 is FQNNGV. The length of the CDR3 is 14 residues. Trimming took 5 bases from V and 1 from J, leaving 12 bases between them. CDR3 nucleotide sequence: TGTGCCAGCAGCCACGGACTGTTGTCCTACGAGCAGTACTTC. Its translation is CASSHGLLSYEQYF.

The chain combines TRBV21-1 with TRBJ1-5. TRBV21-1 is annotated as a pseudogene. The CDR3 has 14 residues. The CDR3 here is CATTRRVRDQPQHF. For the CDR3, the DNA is TGTGCCACGACTCGGCGGGTGCGGGATCAGCCCCAGCATTTT.

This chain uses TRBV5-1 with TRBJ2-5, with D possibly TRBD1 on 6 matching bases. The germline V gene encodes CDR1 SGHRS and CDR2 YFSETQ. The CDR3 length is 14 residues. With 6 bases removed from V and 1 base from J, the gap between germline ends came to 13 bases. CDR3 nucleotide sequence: TGCGCCAGCACAGGACAGCCCGGCCAAGAGACCCAGTACTTC. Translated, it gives CASTGQPGQETQYF. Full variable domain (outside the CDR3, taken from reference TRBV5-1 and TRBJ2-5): KAGVTQTPRYLIKTRGQQVTLSCSPISGHRSVSWYQQTPGQGLQFLFEYFSETQRNKGNFPGRFSGRQFSNSRSEMNVSTLELGDSALYLCASTGQPGQETQYFGPGTRLLVL.

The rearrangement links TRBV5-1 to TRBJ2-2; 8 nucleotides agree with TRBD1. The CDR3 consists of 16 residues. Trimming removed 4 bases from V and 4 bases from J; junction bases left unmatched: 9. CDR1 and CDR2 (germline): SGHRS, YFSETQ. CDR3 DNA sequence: TGCGCCAGCAGCATGGATGGACAGGGTGCCACCGGGGAGCTGTTTTTT. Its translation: CASSMDGQGATGELFF.

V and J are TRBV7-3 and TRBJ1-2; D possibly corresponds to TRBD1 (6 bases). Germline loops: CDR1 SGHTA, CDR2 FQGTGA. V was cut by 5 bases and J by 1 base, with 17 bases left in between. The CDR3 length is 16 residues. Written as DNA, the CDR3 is TGTGCCAGCAGCCAAATTAGGACAGCGATTAACTATGGCTACACCTTC. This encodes CASSQIRTAINYGYTF. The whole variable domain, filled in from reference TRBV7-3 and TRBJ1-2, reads GAGVSQTPSNKVTEKGKYVELRCDPISGHTALYWYRQSLGQGPEFLIYFQGTGAADDSGLPNDRFFAVRPEGSVSTLKIQRTERGDSAVYLCASSQIRTAINYGYTFGSGTRLTVV.

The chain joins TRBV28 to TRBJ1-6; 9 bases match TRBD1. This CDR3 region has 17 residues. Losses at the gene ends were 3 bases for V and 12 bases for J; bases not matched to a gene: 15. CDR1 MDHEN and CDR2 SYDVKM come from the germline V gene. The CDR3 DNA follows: TGTGCCAGCAGTTTCATGACAGGGGGAGTTGCACACGGACCCCTCCACTTT. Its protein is CASSFMTGGVAHGPLHF.

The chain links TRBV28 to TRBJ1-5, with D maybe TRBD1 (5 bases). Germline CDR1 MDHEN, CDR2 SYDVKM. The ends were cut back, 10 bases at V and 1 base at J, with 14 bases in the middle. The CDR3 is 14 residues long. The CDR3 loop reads CATRWGGSNQPQHF. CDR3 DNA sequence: TGTGCCACCCGGTGGGGGGGGAGCAATCAGCCCCAGCATTTT.

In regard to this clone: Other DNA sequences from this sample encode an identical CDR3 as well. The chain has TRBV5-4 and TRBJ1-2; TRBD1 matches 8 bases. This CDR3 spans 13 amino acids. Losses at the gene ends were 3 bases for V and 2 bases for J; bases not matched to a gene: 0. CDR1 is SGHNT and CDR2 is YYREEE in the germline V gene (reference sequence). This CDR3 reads CASSWDRNYGYTF. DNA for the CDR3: TGTGCCAGCAGCTGGGACAGGAACTATGGCTACACCTTC.

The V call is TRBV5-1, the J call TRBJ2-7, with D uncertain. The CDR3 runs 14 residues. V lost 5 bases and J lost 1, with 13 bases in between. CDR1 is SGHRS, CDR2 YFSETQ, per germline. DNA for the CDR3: TGCGCCAGCAGTCTCCGGGTTCCATCCTACGAGCAGTACTTC. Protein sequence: CASSLRVPSYEQYF.

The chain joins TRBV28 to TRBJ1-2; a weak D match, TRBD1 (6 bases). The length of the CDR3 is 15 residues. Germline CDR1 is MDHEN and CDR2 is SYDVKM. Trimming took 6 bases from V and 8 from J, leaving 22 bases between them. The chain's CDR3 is CASSPTRRGNGGYTF. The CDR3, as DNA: TGTGCCAGCAGCCCGACCCGCAGGGGCAATGGGGGCTACACCTTC.

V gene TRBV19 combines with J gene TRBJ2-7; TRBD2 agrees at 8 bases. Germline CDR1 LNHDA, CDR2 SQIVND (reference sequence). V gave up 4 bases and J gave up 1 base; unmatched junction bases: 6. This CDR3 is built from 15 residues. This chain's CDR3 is CASSRLAGPSYEQYF. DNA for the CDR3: TGTGCCAGTAGTAGGCTAGCGGGTCCTTCCTACGAGCAGTACTTC.

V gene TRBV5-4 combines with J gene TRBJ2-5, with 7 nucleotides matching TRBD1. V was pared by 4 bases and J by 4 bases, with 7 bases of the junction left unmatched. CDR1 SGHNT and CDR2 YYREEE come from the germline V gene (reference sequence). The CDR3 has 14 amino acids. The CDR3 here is CASSGDRVVETQYF. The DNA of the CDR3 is TGTGCCAGCAGCGGTGACAGGGTAGTAGAGACCCAGTACTTC.

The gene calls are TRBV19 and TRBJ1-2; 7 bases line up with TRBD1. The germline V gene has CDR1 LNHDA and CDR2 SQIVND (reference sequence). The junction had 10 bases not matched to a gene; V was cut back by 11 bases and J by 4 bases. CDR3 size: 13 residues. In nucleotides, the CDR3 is TGTGCCGCTTCCGACAGGGCCGTCTATGGCTACACCTTC. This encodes CAASDRAVYGYTF.

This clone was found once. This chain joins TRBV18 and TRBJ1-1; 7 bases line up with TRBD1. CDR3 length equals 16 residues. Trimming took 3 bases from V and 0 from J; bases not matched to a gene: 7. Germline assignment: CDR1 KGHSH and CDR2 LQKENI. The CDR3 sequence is CASSPPFRGLNTEAFF. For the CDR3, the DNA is TGTGCCAGCTCACCCCCCTTCAGGGGGTTGAACACTGAAGCTTTCTTT.

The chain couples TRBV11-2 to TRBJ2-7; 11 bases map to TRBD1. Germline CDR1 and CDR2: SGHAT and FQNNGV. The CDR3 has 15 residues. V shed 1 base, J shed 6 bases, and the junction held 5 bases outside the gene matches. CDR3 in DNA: TGTGCCAGCAGCTTAGCCGGGACAGGGGGTTTCGAGCAGTACTTC. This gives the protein CASSLAGTGGFEQYF.